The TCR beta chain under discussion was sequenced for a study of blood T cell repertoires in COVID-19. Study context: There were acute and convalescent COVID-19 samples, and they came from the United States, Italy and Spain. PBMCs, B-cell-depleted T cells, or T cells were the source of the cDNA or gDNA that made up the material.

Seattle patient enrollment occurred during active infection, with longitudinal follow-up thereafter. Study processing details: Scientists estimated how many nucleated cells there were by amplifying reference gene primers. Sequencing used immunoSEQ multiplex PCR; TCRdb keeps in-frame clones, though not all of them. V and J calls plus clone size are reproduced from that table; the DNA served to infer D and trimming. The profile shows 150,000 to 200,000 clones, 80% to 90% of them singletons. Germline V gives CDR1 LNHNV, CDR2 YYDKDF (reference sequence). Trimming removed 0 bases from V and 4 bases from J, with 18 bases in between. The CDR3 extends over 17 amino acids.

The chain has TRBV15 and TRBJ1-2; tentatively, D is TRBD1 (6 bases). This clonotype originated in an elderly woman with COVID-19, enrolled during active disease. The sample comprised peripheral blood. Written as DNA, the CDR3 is TGTGCCACCAGCAGAGATCGGGGGGCAGGGGATGGCTATGGCTACACCTTC. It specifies CATSRDRGAGDGYGYTF.